This TCR beta chain was observed in a study of T cell changes during pregnancy in multiple sclerosis. Produced via immunoSEQ multiplex PCR; TCRdb's table is partial and in-frame only. The sample lists more than 30,000 clones, around 91% seen once, with approximately 6.1% in the top ten. The CDR3 loop spans 18 amino acids. Germline V gives CDR1 KGHSH, CDR2 LQKENI. V lost 2 bases and J 1 base, leaving 17 bases between the germline ends. Sequencing used CD8+ T cells from peripheral blood mononuclear cells, obtained in the second trimester of pregnancy. The V gene is TRBV18, the J gene TRBJ2-2; tentatively, D is TRBD2 (5 bases). The receptor comes from a female donor with multiple sclerosis, enrolled in a pregnancy study. CDR3 nucleotide sequence: TGTGCCAGCTCACCATACTTCGCGGAGGTTGGGAACACCGGGGAGCTGTTTTTT. It encodes CASSPYFAEVGNTGELFF.